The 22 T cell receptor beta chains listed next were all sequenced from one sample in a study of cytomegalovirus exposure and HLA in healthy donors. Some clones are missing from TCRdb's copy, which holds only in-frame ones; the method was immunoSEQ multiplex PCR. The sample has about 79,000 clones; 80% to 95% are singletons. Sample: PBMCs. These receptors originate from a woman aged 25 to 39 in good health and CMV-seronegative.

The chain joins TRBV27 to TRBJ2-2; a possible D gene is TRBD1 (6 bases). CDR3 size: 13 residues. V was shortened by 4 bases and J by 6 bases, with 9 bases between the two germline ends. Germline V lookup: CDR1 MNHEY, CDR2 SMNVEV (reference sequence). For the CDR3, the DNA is TGTGCCAGCAGTTCGCAGGGGTCCGGGGAGCTGTTTTTT. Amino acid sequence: CASSSQGSGELFF.

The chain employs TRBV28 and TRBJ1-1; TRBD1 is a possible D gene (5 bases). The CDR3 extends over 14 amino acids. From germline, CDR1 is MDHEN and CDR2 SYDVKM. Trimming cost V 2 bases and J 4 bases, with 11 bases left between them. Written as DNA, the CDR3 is TGTGCCAGCAGTTTACTAGGGGCTGTCACTGAAGCTTTCTTT. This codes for CASSLLGAVTEAFF.

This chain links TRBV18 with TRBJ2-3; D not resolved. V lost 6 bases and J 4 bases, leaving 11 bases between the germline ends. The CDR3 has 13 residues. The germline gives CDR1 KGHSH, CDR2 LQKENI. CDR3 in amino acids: CASSPNVPDTQYF. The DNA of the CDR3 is TGTGCCAGCTCCCCCAATGTCCCAGATACGCAGTATTTT.

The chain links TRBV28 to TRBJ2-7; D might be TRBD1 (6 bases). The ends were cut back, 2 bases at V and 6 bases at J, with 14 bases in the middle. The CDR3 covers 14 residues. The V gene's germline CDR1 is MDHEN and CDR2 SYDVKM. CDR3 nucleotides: TGTGCCAGCAGTTTAGGGACAACTCCCGCCGAGCAGTACTTC. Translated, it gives CASSLGTTPAEQYF.

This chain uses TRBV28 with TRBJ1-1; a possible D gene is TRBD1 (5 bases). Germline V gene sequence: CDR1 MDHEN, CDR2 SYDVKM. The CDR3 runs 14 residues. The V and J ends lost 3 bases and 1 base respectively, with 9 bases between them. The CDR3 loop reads CASSFGRGNTEAFF. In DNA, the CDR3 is TGTGCCAGCAGTTTTGGGAGGGGGAACACTGAAGCTTTCTTT.

Here the CDR3 reads CASSLALALRDRPYEQYF. The CDR3 coding sequence is TGTGCCAGCAGCTTAGCGTTGGCTCTTCGGGATCGTCCCTACGAGCAGTACTTC. The V call is TRBV7-2, the J call TRBJ2-7; maybe TRBD2 (5 bases). The germline CDR1 and CDR2 sequences are SGHTA and FQGNSA. With 0 bases removed from V and 2 bases from J, the gap between germline ends came to 20 bases. This CDR3 contains 18 residues.

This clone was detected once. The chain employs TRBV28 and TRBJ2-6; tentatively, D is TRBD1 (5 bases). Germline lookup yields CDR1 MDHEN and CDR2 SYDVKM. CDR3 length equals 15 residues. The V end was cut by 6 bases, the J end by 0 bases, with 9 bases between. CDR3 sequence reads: CASRSRASGANVLTF. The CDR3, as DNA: TGTGCCAGCAGATCCAGGGCCTCTGGGGCCAACGTCCTGACTTTC.

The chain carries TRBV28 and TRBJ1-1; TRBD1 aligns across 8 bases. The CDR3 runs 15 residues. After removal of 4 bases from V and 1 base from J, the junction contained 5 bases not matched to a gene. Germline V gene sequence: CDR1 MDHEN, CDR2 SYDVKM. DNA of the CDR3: TGTGCCAGCAGTTCAGGACAGGGCTGGAACACTGAAGCTTTCTTT. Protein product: CASSSGQGWNTEAFF.

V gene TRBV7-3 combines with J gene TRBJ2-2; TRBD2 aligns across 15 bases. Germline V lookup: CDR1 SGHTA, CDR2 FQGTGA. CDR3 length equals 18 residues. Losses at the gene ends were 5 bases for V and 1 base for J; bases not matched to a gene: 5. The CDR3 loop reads CASSPKGLAGGNTGELFF. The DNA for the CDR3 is TGTGCCAGCAGCCCCAAGGGACTAGCGGGGGGGAACACCGGGGAGCTGTTTTTT.

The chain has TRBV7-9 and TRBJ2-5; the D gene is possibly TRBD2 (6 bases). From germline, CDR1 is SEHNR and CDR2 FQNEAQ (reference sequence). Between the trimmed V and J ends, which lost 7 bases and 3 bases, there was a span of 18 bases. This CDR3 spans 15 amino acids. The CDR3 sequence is CASTPPRTKEETQYF. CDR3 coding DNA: TGTGCCAGCACCCCACCCCGGACTAAAGAAGAGACCCAGTACTTC.

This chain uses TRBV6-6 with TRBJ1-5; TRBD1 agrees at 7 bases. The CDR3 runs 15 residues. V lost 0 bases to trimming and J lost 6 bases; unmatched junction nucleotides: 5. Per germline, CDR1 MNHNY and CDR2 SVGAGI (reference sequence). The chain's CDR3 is CASSYSRGLVQPQHF. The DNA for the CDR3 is TGTGCCAGCAGTTACTCGAGGGGGCTTGTTCAGCCCCAGCATTTT.

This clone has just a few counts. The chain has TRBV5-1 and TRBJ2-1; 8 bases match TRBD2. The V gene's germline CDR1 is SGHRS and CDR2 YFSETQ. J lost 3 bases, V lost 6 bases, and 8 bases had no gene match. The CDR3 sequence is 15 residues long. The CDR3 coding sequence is TGCGCCAGCACAAGAACTAGCGGAAACTACAATGAGCAGTTCTTC. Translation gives CASTRTSGNYNEQFF.

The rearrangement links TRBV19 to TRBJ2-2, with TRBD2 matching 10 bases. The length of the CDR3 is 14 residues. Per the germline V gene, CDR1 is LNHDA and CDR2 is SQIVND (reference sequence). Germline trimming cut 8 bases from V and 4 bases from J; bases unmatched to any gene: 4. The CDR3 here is CASGSGGATGELFF. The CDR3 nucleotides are TGTGCCAGTGGGAGCGGGGGGGCCACCGGGGAGCTGTTTTTT.

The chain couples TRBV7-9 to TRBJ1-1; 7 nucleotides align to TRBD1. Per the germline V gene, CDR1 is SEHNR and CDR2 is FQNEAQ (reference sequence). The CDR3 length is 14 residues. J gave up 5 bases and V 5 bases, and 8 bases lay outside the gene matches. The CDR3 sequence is CASSPQGVKTEAFF. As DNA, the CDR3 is TGTGCCAGCAGCCCCCAGGGGGTCAAGACTGAAGCTTTCTTT.

CDR3 sequence reads: CATSRDRVGGYTF. The DNA for the CDR3 is TGTGCCACCAGCAGAGATCGGGTTGGAGGCTACACCTTC. The chain recombines TRBV15 with TRBJ1-2, with D uncertain. Trimming took 0 bases from V and 8 from J, leaving 10 bases between them. Germline V gene data show CDR1 as LNHNV and CDR2 as YYDKDF (reference sequence). The CDR3 totals 13 residues.

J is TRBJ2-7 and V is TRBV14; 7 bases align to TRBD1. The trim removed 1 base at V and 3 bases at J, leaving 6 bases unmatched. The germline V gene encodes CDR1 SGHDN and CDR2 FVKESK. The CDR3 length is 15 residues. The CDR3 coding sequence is TGTGCCAGCAGCCAAGGAGGGGGCCCCCGCTACGAGCAGTACTTC. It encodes CASSQGGGPRYEQYF.

The CDR3 sequence is CASSLRDFYTF. The CDR3 DNA is TGTGCCAGCAGCCTCCGGGACTTCTACACCTTC. The chain carries TRBV5-6 and TRBJ1-2; possibly TRBD1 for D (5 bases). This CDR3 has 11 amino acids. The germline CDR1 and CDR2 sequences are SGHDT and YYEEEE. The V gene lost 4 bases and the J gene lost 10 bases, with 11 bases spanning the gap.

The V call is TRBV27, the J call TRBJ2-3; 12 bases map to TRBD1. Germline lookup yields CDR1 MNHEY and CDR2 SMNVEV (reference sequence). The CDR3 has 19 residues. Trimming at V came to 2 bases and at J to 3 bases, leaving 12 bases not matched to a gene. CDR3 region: CASSLMLLGTGGLTDTQYF. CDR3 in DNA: TGTGCCAGCAGTTTAATGTTATTGGGGACAGGGGGCTTGACAGATACGCAGTATTTT.

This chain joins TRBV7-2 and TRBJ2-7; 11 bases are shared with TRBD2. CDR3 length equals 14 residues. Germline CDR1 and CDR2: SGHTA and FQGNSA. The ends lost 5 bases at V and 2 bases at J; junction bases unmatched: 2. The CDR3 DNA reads TGTGCCAGCAGCGTGGGACTAGCGGCCTACGAGCAGTACTTC. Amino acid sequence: CASSVGLAAYEQYF.

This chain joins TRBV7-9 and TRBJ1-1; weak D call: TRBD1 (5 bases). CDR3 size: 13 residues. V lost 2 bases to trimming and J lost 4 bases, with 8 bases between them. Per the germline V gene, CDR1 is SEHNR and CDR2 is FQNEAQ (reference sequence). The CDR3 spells CASSLSRGTEAFF. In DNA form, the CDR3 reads TGTGCCAGCAGCTTATCAAGGGGCACTGAAGCTTTCTTT.

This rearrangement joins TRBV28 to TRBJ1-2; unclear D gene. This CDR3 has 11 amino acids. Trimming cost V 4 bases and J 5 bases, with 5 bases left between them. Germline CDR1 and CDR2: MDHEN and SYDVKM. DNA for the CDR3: TGTGCCAGCAGTTATAGTTATGGCTACACCTTC. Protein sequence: CASSYSYGYTF.

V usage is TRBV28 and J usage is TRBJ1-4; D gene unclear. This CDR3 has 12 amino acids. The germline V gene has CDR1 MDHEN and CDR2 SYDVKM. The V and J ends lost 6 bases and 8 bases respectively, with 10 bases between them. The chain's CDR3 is CASRAGEEKLFF. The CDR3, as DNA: TGTGCCAGCAGAGCGGGAGAAGAAAAACTGTTTTTT. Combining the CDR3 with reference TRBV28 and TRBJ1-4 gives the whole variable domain DVKVTQSSRYLVKRTGEKVFLECVQDMDHENMFWYRQDPGLGLRLIYFSYDVKMKEKGDIPEGYSVSREKKERFSLILESASTNQTSMYLCASRAGEEKLFFGSGTQLSVL.